This T cell receptor (beta chain) stems from a study of T cell responses to AZD1222 COVID-19 vaccine. This clone was detected only a few times. Its specificity is not known. Study outcomes and limitations: Donors were mostly white British, more females; clonal diversity possibly underestimated.

In germline, CDR1 is ENHRY, CDR2 SYGVKD. Trimming stripped 9 bases from V and 2 bases from J, with 11 bases between. The CDR3 is made up of 12 amino acids. Some clones are missing from TCRdb's copy, which holds only in-frame ones; the method was immunoSEQ multiplex PCR. This sample has 100,000 to 150,000 clones, with around 84% found just once. This chain uses TRBV10-3 with TRBJ2-7, with a tentative D call TRBD2 (5 bases). The origin of this receptor is an adult in good health. This material consisted of peripheral blood, taken on day 0 of AZD1222 vaccination. Here the CDR3 reads CAIRTAAYEQYF. The DNA of the CDR3 is TGTGCCATTAGGACTGCCGCCTACGAGCAGTACTTC.